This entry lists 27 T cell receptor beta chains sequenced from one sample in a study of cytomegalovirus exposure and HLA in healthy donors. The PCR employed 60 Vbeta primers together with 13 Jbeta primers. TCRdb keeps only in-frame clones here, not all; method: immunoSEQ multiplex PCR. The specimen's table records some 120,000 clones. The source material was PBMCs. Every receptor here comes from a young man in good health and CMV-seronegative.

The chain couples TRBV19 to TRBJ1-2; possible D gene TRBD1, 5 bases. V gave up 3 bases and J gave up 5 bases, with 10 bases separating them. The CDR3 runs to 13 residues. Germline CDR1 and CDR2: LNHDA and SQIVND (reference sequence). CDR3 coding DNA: TGTGCCAGTAGTATGAGACAGAAGTATGGCTACACCTTC. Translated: CASSMRQKYGYTF. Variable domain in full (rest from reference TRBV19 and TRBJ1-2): DGGITQSPKYLFRKEGQNVTLSCEQNLNHDAMYWYRQDPGQGLRLIYYSQIVNDFQKGDIAEGYSVSREKKESFPLTVTSAQKNPTAFYLCASSMRQKYGYTFGSGTRLTVV.

The CDR3 loop reads CASSRRQGKNQETQYF. In DNA form, the CDR3 reads TGTGCCAGCAGCCGCAGACAGGGCAAAAACCAAGAGACCCAGTACTTC. The chain combines TRBV28 with TRBJ2-5; TRBD1 agrees at 7 bases. Germline V lookup: CDR1 MDHEN, CDR2 SYDVKM. This CDR3 has 16 amino acids. V lost 6 bases to trimming and J lost 0 bases; unmatched junction nucleotides: 10.

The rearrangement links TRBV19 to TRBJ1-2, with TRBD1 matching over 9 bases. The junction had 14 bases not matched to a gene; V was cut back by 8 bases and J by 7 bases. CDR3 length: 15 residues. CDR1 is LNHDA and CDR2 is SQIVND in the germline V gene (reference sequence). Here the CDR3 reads CASLINRGRSIGYTF. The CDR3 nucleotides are TGTGCCAGTCTCATAAACAGGGGGCGCTCAATTGGCTACACCTTC.

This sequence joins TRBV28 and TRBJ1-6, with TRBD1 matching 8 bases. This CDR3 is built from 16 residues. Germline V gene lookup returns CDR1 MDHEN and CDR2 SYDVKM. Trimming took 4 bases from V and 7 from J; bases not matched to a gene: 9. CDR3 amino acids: CASSYPDRVTNSPLHF. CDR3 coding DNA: TGTGCCAGCAGTTATCCGGACAGGGTGACAAATTCACCCCTCCACTTT.

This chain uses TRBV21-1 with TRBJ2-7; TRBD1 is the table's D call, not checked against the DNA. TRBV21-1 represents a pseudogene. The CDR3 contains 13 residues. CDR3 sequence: CASSSLGRYEQYF. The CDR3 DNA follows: TGTGCCAGCAGCTCGTTGGGCCGTTACGAGCAGTACTTC.

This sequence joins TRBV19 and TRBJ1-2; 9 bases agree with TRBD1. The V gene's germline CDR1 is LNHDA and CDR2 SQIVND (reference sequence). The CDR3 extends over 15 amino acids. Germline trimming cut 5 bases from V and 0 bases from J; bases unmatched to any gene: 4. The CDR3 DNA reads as TGTGCCAGTAGTCGAAGGACAGGGGCTAACTATGGCTACACCTTC. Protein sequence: CASSRRTGANYGYTF.

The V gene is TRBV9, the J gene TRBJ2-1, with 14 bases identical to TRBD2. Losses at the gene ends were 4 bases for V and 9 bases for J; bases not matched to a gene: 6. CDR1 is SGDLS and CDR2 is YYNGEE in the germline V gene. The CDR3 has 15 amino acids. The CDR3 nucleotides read TGTGCCAGCAGCCTGGGACTAGCGGGAGTTGCTGAGCAGTTCTTC. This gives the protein CASSLGLAGVAEQFF.

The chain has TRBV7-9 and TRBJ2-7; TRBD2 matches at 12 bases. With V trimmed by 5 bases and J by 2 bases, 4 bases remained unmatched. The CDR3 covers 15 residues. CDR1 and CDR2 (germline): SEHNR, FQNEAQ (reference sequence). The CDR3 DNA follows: TGTGCCAGCAGCCGACTAGCGGGAGCCGCCTACGAGCAGTACTTC. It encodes CASSRLAGAAYEQYF.

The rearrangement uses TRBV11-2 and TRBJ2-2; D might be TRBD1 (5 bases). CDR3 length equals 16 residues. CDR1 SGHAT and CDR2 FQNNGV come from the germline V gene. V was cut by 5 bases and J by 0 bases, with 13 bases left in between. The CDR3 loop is CASSPRQITNTGELFF. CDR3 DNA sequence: TGTGCCAGCAGCCCGAGACAGATTACGAACACCGGGGAGCTGTTTTTT. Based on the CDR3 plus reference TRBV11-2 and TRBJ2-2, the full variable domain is EAGVAQSPRYKIIEKRQSVAFWCNPISGHATLYWYQQILGQGPKLLIQFQNNGVVDDSQLPKDRFSAERLKGVDSTLKIQPAKLEDSAVYLCASSPRQITNTGELFFGEGSRLTVL.

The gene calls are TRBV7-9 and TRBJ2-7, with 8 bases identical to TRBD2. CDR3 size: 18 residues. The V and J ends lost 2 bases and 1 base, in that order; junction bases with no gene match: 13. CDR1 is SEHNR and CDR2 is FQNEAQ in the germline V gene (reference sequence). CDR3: CASSLFPSGFRPSYEQYF. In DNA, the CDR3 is TGTGCCAGCAGCTTATTCCCTAGCGGGTTTCGACCTTCCTACGAGCAGTACTTC. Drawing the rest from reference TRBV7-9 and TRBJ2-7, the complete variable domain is DTGVSQNPRHKITKRGQNVTFRCDPISEHNRLYWYRQTLGQGPEFLTYFQNEAQLEKSRLLSDRFSAERPKGSFSTLEIQRTEQGDSAMYLCASSLFPSGFRPSYEQYFGPGTRLTVT.

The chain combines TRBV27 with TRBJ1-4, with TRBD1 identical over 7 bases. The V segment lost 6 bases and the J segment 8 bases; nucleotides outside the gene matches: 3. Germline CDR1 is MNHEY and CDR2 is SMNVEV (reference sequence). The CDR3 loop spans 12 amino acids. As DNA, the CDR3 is TGTGCCAGCAGGACAGGGTTGGAAAAACTGTTTTTT. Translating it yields CASRTGLEKLFF.

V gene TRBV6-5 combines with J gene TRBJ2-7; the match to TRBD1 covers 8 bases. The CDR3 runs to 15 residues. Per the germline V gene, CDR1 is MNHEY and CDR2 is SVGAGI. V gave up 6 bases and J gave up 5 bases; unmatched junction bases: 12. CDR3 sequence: CASRRQGLNWNEQYF. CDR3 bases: TGTGCCAGCAGAAGACAGGGGTTAAATTGGAACGAGCAGTACTTC.

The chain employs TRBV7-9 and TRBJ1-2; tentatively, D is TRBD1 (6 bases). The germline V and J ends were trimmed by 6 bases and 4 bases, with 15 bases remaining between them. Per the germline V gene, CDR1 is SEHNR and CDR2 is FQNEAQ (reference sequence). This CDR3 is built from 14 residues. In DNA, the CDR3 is TGTGCCAGCAGAATGGACAGTCCTTCCTATGGCTACACCTTC. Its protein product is CASRMDSPSYGYTF.

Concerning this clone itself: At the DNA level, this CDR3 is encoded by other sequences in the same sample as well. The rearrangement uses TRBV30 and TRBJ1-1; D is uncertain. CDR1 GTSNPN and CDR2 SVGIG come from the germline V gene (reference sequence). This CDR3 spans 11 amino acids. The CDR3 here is CAGGLSTEAFF. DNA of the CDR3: TGTGCGGGAGGGTTGTCCACTGAAGCTTTCTTT.

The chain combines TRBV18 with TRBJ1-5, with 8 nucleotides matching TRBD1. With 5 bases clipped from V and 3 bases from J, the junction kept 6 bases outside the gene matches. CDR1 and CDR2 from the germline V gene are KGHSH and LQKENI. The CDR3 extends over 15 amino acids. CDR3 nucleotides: TGTGCCAGCTCATCTGGACAGGGCTCCAATCAGCCCCAGCATTTT. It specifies CASSSGQGSNQPQHF.

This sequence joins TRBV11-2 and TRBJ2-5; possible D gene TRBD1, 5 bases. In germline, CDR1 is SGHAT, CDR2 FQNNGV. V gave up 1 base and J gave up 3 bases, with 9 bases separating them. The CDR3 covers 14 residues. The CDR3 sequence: CASSLVGREETQYF. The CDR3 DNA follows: TGTGCCAGCAGCTTAGTGGGCAGGGAAGAGACCCAGTACTTC.

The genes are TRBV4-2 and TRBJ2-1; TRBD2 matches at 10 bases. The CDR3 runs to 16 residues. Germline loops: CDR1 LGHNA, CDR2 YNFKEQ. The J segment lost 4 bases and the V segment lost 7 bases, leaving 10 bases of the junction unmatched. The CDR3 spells CASNDPTSGEYNEQFF. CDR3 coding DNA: TGTGCCAGCAACGACCCTACTAGCGGGGAATACAATGAGCAGTTCTTC.

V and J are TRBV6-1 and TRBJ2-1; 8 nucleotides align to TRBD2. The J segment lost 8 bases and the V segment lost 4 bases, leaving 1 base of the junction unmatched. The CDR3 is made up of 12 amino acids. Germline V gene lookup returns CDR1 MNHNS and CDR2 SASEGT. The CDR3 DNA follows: TGTGCCAGCAGTGTACTAGCGGATGAGCAGTTCTTC. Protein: CASSVLADEQFF.

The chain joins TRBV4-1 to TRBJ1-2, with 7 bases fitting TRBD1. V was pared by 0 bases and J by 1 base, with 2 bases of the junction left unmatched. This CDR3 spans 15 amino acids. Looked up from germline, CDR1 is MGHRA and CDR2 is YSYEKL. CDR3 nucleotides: TGCGCCAGCAGCCAAGAGGACAGGATTAACTATGGCTACACCTTC. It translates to CASSQEDRINYGYTF.

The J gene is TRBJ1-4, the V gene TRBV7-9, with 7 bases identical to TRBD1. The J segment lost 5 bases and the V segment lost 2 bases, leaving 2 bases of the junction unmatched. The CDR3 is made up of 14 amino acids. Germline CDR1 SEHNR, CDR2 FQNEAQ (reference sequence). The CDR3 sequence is CASSLLQGNEKLFF. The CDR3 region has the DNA TGTGCCAGCAGCTTATTACAGGGGAATGAAAAACTGTTTTTT.

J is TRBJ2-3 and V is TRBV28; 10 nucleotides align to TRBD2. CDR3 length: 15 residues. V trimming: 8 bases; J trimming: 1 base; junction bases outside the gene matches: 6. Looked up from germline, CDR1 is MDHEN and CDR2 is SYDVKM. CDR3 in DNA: TGTGCCAGCGGATTACTAGCGGGACGCACAGATACGCAGTATTTT. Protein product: CASGLLAGRTDTQYF.

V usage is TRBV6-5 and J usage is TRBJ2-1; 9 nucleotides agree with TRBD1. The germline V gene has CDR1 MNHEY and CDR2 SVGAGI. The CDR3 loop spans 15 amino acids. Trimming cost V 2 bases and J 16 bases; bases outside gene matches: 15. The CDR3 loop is CASSYTDTGGHAEFF. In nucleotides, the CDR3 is TGTGCCAGCAGTTACACCGATACAGGGGGCCACGCTGAATTCTTC.

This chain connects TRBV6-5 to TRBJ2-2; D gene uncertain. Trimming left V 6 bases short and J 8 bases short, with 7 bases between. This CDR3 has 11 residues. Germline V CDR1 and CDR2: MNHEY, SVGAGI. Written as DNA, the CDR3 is TGTGCCAGCAGCCCCGGTGGGGAGCTGTTTTTT. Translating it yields CASSPGGELFF.

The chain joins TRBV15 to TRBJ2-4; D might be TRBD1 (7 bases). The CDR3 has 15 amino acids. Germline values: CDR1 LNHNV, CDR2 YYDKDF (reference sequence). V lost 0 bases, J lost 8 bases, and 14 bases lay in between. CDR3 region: CATSRDGGGGYIQYF. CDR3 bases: TGTGCCACCAGCAGAGATGGAGGGGGCGGATACATTCAGTACTTC.

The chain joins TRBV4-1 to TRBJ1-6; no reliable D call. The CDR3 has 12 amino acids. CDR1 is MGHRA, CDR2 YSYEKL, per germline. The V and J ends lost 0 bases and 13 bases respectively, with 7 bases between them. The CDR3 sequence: CASSQDREPLHF. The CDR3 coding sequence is TGCGCCAGCAGCCAAGATCGGGAGCCCCTCCACTTT.

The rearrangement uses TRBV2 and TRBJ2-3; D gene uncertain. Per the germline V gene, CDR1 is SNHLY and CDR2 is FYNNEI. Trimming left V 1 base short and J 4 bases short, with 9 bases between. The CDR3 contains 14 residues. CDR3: CASSEGRYPDTQYF. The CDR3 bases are TGTGCCAGCAGTGAAGGCAGATATCCAGATACGCAGTATTTT.

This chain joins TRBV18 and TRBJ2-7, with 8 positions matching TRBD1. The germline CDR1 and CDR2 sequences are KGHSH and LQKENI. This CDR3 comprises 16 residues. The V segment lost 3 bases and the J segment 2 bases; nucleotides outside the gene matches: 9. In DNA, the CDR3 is TGTGCCAGCTCACCCCAACCGGGACAGGAGCCCTACGAGCAGTACTTC. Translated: CASSPQPGQEPYEQYF.